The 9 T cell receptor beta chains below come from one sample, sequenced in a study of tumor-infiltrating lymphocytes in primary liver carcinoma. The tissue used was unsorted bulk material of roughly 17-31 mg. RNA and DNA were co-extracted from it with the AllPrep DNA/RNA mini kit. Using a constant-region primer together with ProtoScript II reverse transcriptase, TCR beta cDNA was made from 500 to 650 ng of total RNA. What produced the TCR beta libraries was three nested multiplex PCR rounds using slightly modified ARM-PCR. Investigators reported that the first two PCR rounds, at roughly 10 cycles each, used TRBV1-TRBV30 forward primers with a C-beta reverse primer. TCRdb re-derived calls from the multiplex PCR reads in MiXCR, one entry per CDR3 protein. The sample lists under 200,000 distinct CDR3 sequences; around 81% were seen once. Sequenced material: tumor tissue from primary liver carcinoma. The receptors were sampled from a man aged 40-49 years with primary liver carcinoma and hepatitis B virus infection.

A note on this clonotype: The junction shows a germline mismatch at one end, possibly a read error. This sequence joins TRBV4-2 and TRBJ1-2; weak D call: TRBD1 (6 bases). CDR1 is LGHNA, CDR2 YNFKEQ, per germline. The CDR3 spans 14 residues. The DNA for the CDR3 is TGTGACAGCAGCCAAGAATGGACAGACGATGGCTACACCTTC. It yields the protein CDSSQEWTDDGYTF.

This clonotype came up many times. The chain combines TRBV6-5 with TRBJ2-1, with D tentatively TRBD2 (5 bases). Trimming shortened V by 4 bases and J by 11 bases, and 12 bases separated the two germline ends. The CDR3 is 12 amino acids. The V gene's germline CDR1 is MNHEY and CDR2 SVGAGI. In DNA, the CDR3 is TGTGCCAGCAGTTCTGGGGAGCGGAAGCAGTTCTTC. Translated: CASSSGERKQFF.

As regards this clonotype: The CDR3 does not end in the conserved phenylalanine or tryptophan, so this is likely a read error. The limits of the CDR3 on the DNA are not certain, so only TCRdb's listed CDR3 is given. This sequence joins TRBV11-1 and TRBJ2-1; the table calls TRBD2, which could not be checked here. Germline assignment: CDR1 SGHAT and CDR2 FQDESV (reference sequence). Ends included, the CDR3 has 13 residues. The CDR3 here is CASSAGGPNEQFS.

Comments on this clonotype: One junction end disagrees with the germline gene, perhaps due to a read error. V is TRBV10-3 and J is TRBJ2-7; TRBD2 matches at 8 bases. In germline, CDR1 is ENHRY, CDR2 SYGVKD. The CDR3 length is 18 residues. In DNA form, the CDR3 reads TGTACCATCAGGGCTCCCCCCTGGACTAGCCTTACGTCTGGCGAGCAGTACTTC. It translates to CTIRAPPWTSLTSGEQYF.

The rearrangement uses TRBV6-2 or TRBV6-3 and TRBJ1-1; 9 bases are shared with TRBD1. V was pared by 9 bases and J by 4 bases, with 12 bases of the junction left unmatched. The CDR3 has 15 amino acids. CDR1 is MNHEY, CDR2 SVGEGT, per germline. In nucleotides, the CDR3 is TGTGCCAGGAGTGAACAGGGGGCGAGGCGCACTGAAGCTTTCTTT. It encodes CARSEQGARRTEAFF.

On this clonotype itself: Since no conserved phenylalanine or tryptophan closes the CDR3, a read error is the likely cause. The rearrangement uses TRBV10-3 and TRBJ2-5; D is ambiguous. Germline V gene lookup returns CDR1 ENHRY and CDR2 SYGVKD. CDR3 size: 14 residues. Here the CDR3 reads CVISATGLGETQYI. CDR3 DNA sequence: TGTGTCATCAGTGCGACTGGGTTGGGAGAGACCCAGTACATC.

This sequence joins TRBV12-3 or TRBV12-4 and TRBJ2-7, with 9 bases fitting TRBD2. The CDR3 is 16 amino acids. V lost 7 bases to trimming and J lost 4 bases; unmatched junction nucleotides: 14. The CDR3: CASNSGTSRSGYEQYF. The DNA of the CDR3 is TGTGCCAGCAATTCCGGGACTAGCAGGAGTGGTTACGAGCAGTACTTC.

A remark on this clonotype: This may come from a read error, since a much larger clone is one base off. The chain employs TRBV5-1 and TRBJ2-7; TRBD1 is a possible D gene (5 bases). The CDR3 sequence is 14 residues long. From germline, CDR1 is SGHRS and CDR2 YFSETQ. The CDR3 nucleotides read TGCACCAGCAGCCCTGGGGTGGCAGGGCCCGAGCAGTACTTC. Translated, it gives CTSSPGVAGPEQYF.

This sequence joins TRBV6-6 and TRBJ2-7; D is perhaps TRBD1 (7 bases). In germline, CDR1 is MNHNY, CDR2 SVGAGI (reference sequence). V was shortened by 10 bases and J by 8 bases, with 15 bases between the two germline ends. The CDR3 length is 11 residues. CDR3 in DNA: TGTGCCAACAGCCAGGGGGGTAAGCAGTACTTC. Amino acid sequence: CANSQGGKQYF.